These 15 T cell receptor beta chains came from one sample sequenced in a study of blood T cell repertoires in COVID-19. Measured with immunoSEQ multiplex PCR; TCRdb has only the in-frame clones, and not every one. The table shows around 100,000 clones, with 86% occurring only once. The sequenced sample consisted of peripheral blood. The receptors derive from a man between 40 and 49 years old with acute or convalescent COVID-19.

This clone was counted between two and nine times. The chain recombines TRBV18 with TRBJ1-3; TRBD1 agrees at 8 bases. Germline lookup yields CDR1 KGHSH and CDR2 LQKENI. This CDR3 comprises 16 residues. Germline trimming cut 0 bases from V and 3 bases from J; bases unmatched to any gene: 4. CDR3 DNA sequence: TGTGCCAGCTCACCACCGACAGGGGTGGGTGGAAACACCATATATTTT. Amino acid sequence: CASSPPTGVGGNTIYF.

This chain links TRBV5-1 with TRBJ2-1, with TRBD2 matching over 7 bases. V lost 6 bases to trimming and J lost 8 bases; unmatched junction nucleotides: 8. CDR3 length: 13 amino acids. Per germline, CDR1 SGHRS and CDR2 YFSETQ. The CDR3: CASNGLGRHEQFF. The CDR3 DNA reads TGCGCCAGCAATGGACTAGGGCGGCATGAGCAGTTCTTC.

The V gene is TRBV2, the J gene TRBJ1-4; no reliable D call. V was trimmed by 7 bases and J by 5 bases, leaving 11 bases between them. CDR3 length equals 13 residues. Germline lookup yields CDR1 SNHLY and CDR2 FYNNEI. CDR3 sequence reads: CASTMESNEKLFF. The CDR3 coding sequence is TGTGCCAGCACGATGGAGTCGAATGAAAAACTGTTTTTT.

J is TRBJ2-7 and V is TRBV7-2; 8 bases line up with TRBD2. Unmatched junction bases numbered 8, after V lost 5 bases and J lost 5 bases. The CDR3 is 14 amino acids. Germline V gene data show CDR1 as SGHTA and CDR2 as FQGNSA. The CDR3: CASSNWGLVNEQYF. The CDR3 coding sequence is TGTGCCAGCAGCAACTGGGGACTAGTTAACGAGCAGTACTTC.

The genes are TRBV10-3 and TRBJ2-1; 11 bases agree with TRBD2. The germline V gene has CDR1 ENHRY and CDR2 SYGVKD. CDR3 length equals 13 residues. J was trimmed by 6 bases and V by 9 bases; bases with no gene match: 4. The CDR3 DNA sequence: TGTGCCATTCTAGCGGGGGGACGCAATGAGCAGTTCTTC. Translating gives CAILAGGRNEQFF.

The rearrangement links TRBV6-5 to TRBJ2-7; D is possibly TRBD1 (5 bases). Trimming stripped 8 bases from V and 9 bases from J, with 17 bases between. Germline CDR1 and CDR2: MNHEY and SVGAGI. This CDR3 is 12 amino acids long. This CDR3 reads CASGLGVDRQYF. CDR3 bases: TGTGCCAGCGGCCTAGGGGTGGATCGGCAGTACTTC.

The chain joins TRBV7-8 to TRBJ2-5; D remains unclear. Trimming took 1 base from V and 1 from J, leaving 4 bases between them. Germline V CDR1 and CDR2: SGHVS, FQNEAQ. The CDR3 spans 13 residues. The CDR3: CASSLVRQETQYF. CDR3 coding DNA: TGTGCCAGCAGCTTAGTTCGCCAAGAGACCCAGTACTTC. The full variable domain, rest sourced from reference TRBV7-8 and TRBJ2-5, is GAGVSQSPRYKVAKRGQDVALRCDPISGHVSLFWYQQALGQGPEFLTYFQNEAQLDKSGLPSDRFFAERPEGSVSTLKIQRTQQEDSAVYLCASSLVRQETQYFGPGTRLLVL.

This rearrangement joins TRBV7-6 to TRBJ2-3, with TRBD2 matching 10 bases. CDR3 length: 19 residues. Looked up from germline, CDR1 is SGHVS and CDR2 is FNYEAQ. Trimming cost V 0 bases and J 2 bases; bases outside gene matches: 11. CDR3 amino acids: CASSLAWGSGRSNTDTQYF. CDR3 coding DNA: TGTGCCAGCAGCTTAGCGTGGGGTAGCGGGAGGAGTAACACAGATACGCAGTATTTT. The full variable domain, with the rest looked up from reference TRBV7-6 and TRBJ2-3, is GAGVSQSPRYKVTKRGQDVALRCDPISGHVSLYWYRQALGQGPEFLTYFNYEAQQDKSGLPNDRFSAERPEGSISTLTIQRTEQRDSAMYRCASSLAWGSGRSNTDTQYFGPGTRLTVL.

CDR3 residues: CASSSLASYNEQFF. CDR3 sequence (DNA): TGTGCCAGCAGCTCACTAGCCTCCTACAATGAGCAGTTCTTC. The chain couples TRBV11-2 to TRBJ2-1; D might be TRBD2 (6 bases). The V gene lost 4 bases and the J gene lost 0 bases, with 7 bases spanning the gap. Germline lookup yields CDR1 SGHAT and CDR2 FQNNGV. The CDR3 contains 14 residues.

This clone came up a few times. In DNA form, the CDR3 reads TGCAGCGTTGAAGATCGTAGCCTCTATGGCTACACCTTC. This sequence encodes CSVEDRSLYGYTF. J is TRBJ1-2 and V is TRBV29-1; D is undetermined. V dropped 0 bases and J dropped 4 bases, with 9 bases sitting between them. CDR1 and CDR2 (germline): SQVTM, ANQGSEA. The CDR3 is 13 residues long.

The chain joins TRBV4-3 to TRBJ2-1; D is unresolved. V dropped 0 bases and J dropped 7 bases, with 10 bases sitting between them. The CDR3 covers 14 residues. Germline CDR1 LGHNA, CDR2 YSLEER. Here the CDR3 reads CASSQEEASNEQFF. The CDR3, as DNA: TGCGCCAGCAGCCAAGAAGAAGCGTCTAATGAGCAGTTCTTC.

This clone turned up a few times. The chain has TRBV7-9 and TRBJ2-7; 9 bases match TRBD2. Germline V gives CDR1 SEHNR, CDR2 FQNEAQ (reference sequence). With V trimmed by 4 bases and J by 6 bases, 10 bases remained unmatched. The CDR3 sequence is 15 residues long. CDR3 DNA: TGTGCCAGCAGCTCCCCGGGACTAGCTATTCGCGAGCAGTACTTC. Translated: CASSSPGLAIREQYF.

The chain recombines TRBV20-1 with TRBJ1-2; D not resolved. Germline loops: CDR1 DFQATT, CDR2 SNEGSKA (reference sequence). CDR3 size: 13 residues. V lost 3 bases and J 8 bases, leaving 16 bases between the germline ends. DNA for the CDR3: TGCAGTGCTAGTTCTCGGGGTGAACGCGGCTACACCTTC. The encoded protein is CSASSRGERGYTF.

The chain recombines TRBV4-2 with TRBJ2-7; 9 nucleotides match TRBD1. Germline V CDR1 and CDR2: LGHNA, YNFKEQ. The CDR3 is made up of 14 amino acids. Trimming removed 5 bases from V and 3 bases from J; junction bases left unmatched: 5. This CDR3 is CASSSRTGVYEQYF. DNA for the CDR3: TGTGCCAGCAGCTCTCGGACAGGGGTCTACGAGCAGTACTTC.

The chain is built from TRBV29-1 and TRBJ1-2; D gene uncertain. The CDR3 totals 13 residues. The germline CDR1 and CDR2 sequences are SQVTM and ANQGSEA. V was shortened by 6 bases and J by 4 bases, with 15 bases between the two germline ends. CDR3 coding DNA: TGCAGCGTCGAATCGGGAAATGTCTATGGCTACACCTTC. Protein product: CSVESGNVYGYTF.